This record covers a single T cell receptor (beta chain). Its antigen target is currently unknown. No base quality values were provided; no much bigger clone lies one nucleotide off. This sample was included in a study of control samples from healthy donors and cancer patients (dated by TCRdb to about 2020). The library came from the immunoSEQ multiplex PCR assay. TCRdb took over this immuneACCESS table, retaining in-frame rearrangements with V and J assigned. Such tables are incomplete; in checked studies, under half of the missing clones stem from an unresolved V gene, and the remainder is unexplained. The sample yields about 70,000 clones; about 80% were counted once. Around 2.8% of the sample is in the top ten clones. The CDR3 numbers 12 residues from cysteine through phenylalanine. The read is trimmed to its CDR3 DNA, 36 bases read in frame from base 1. The germline V gene gives CDR1 as MGHDK and CDR2 as SYGVNS. V is cut by 6 bases and J by 9 bases, and the space between the germline ends is 15 bases.

Recombination connected TRBV25-1 to TRBJ2-7, with the identity of the D gene unclear. The clonotype was recovered from a woman aged 45-65 years with lung cancer. The sample was PBMCs. The DNA sequence reads TGTGCCAGCAGAGGTCTAGAGTCAGGGCAGTACTTC. Its protein is CASRGLESGQYF.